The source of this T cell receptor (beta chain) is a study of T cell repertoires in cytomegalovirus infection. The wider study: Public TCR beta signatures were indicative of both CMV infection and a matching HLA type. Study observations and caveats: Accumulated public TCR beta family frequency recognized individuals carrying CMV together with the relevant HLA. HLA-C-restricted TCR beta clonotypes specific for CMV led the ex vivo response.

This clonotype was found many times. Antigen: not known. TCRdb re-derived calls from the reads in MiXCR, one entry per CDR3 protein. The sample lists about 230,000 distinct CDR3 sequences; about 20% were seen once. From germline, CDR1 is LNHNV and CDR2 YYDKDF (reference sequence). This CDR3 spans 14 amino acids. V gave up 0 bases and J gave up 2 bases, with 7 bases separating them. Sequencing input: CD8+ T cells from PBMCs. The receptor was derived from a human donor in good health (CMV status not recorded). Some clones in this sample may be carry-over from other donors' samples. V and J are TRBV15 and TRBJ1-1; D possibly corresponds to TRBD1 (5 bases). CDR3 sequence: CATSRDRGNTEAFF. The CDR3 DNA follows: TGTGCCACCAGCAGAGATAGGGGAAACACTGAAGCTTTCTTT. Full variable domain (remainder filled in from reference TRBV15 and TRBJ1-1): DAMVIQNPRYQVTQFGKPVTLSCSQTLNHNVMYWYQQKSSQAPKLLFHYYDKDFNNEADTPDNFQSRRPNTSFCFLDIRSPGLGDTAMYLCATSRDRGNTEAFFGQGTRLTVV.